This note documents a single TCR beta chain sequence. Its antigen is currently unknown. The sample is drawn from a study of cytomegalovirus exposure and HLA in healthy donors. V gave up 0 bases and J gave up 4 bases, with 11 bases separating them. This CDR3 is built from 14 residues. CDR1 SGHDT and CDR2 YYEEEE come from the germline V gene. Primers included in the PCR were 60 Vbeta and 13 Jbeta primers. Profiling relied on immunoSEQ multiplex PCR, and the TCRdb table lists in-frame clones only, not all of them. The sample has hundreds of thousands of clones; roughly 90% are singletons. Study-wide findings and caveats: Common viral pathogens were later found to be apparently linked to several of the most significant clusters. Accurate prediction of most subjects' HLA-A and HLA-B alleles from TCR beta sequences was reported. Follow-up analysis found HLA locus-dependent TCR association rates, highest for DRB1 and lowest for HLA-C. TRBV6-2, TRBV6-3 and some other V segments were excluded as indistinguishable.

This chain uses TRBV5-6 with TRBJ2-7; possibly TRBD1 for D (5 bases). The clonotype originates from a woman under 30 in good health and CMV-seronegative. The material sequenced was PBMCs. The CDR3 here is CASSLVGAGYEQYF. The DNA for the CDR3 is TGTGCCAGCAGCTTGGTAGGGGCTGGGTACGAGCAGTACTTC.